A selection of T cell receptor beta chains follows, all from one sample in a study of T cell repertoires in cytomegalovirus infection. TCRdb re-called the reads with MiXCR, one entry per CDR3 protein. The sample holds about 490,000 distinct CDR3 sequences, more than 15% seen once. Input material: CD8+ T cells from PBMCs. Source of these receptors: a human donor in good health (CMV status not recorded). Some clones in this sample may be carry-over from other donors' samples. Each CDR3 is given with its conserved first and last residue. Each record gives: J gene, D gene, clone size, V gene, CDR3 DNA, CDR3 protein. The D gene is left open where the match is weak. The size field is filled for only some rows; it gives once, few, many or a size class.

TRBJ2-7	-	-	TRBV5-6	TGTGCCAGCAGCTCGAGGGGTACGGGTACCTACGAGCAGTACTTC	CASSSRGTGTYEQYF
TRBJ2-3	TRBD2	-	TRBV28	TGTGCCAGAAGTTTATATGCGGGAGTAGCAGATACGCAGTATTTT	CARSLYAGVADTQYF
TRBJ2-5	-	-	TRBV24-1	TGTGCCACCAGTGGCTACCAGGGCCCCCAAGAGACCCAGTACTTC	CATSGYQGPQETQYF
TRBJ2-7	TRBD2	few	TRBV10-2	TGCGCCAGCAGTGAGTCGAAACTAGCGGGAATGTACTTC	CASSESKLAGMYF
TRBJ2-7	-	many	TRBV7-6	TGTGCCAGCAGCTTTAGCTCAGAAACCTCCTACGAGCAGTACTTC	CASSFSSETSYEQYF
TRBJ1-1	-	many	TRBV4-1	TGCGCCAGCAGCCACAACAGGAATTCTGAAGCTTTCTTT	CASSHNRNSEAFF
TRBJ2-1	TRBD2	-	TRBV6-6	TGTGCCAGCAGTTACGGTCGGTCGGGACTAGCGGGGGGCAATGAGCAGTTCTTC	CASSYGRSGLAGGNEQFF
TRBJ2-5	TRBD2	many	TRBV7-8	TGTGCCAGCAGCGTACGACTAGCGGGGGGGCCAAGAGAAGAGACCCAGTACTTC	CASSVRLAGGPREETQYF
TRBJ2-4	-	many	TRBV2	TGTGCCAGCAGTGAAGCCGGGGAAGCCAAAAACATTCAGTACTTC	CASSEAGEAKNIQYF
TRBJ2-2	-	few	TRBV19	TGTGCCAGTAAAGGAACGGGGACCGGGGAGCTGTTTTTT	CASKGTGTGELFF
TRBJ2-5	-	few	TRBV6-5	TGTGCCAGCAGTTACACAACGGGCCGGGGGGAGACCCAGTACTTC	CASSYTTGRGETQYF
TRBJ1-4	-	-	TRBV10-2	TGCGCCAGCGCGACATCTACTAATGAAAAACTGTTTTTT	CASATSTNEKLFF
TRBJ2-3	TRBD1	many	TRBV12-3/TRBV12-4	TGTGCCGGCCGCGGGGACAGGGATGAAGATACGCAGTATTTT	CAGRGDRDEDTQYF
TRBJ2-1	TRBD2	few	TRBV3-1	TGTGCCAGCAGCCAAGATGCTAGCGGGGAGTTCTTC	CASSQDASGEFF
TRBJ2-7	TRBD2	many	TRBV12-3/TRBV12-4	TGTGCCAGCAGTTTGAAGCGGGACCTATCCTACGAGCAGTACTTC	CASSLKRDLSYEQYF
TRBJ1-3	-	-	TRBV2	TGTGCCAGCAACCCGGGGGCAAGCTCTGGAAACACCATATATTTT	CASNPGASSGNTIYF
TRBJ1-2	TRBD1	many	TRBV12-3/TRBV12-4	TGTGCCAGCAGTCCCTTAGGGCAGGGGGCGCAAGGCTACACCTTC	CASSPLGQGAQGYTF
TRBJ2-7	TRBD2	many	TRBV2	TGTGCCAGCAGAGTTGGACTAGCGGGATCTTACGAGCAGTACTTC	CASRVGLAGSYEQYF
TRBJ1-2	-	-	TRBV30	TGTGCCTGGAGAATAGGCAGGTTCTATGGCTACACCTTC	CAWRIGRFYGYTF
TRBJ2-6	TRBD1	-	TRBV3-1	TGTGCCAGCAGCCTCCTCGGACAGGGCAGCTCTGGGGCCAACGTCCTGACTTTC	CASSLLGQGSSGANVLTF
TRBJ1-1	-	few	TRBV7-6	TGTGCCAGCAGCTTAGGGGTCTCATTGAACACTGAAGCTTTCTTT	CASSLGVSLNTEAFF
TRBJ1-6	-	few	TRBV28	TGTGCCAGCAGTAAGATCAGGAGAAGGGATTCACCCCTCCACTTT	CASSKIRRRDSPLHF
TRBJ2-1	TRBD2	many	TRBV12-3/TRBV12-4	TGTGCCAGCAGCATAGCGGGGACCTACAATGAGCAGTTCTTC	CASSIAGTYNEQFF
TRBJ2-5	-	few	TRBV20-1	TGCAGTCACAAGGGGGAGACCCAGTACTTC	CSHKGETQYF
TRBJ2-2	-	-	TRBV28	TGTGCCAGCAGTACTCTATGGGACACAAGGGGGGAGCTGTTTTTT	CASSTLWDTRGELFF
TRBJ2-1	-	-	TRBV7-4	-	CASSYPAPVAGGNEEFF
TRBJ1-6	-	many	TRBV11-2	TGTGCCAGTACCCGGACTTATAATTCACCCCTCCACTTT	CASTRTYNSPLHF
TRBJ2-7	-	many	TRBV7-2	TGTGCCAGCAGCTTATCCGGGACACCCTACGAGCAGTACTTC	CASSLSGTPYEQYF
TRBJ2-1	-	-	TRBV19	TGCGCCAGTAGTATGGGGGGCGTAGGGGGACAGCCCTACAATGAGCAGTTCTTC	CASSMGGVGGQPYNEQFF
TRBJ2-3	TRBD2	many	TRBV7-9	TGTGCCAGCAGTGGCCCGGGACTAGCGGAAATCACAGATACGCAGTATTTT	CASSGPGLAEITDTQYF
TRBJ1-2	TRBD1	many	TRBV13	TGTGCCAGCAGCTCCTCACAGGGGATTAACTATGGCTACACCTTC	CASSSSQGINYGYTF
TRBJ2-7	-	-	TRBV27	TGTGCCAGCAGTTCCATGGCGGTTAGCTCCTACGAGCAGTACTTC	CASSSMAVSSYEQYF
TRBJ2-1	-	-	TRBV12-5	TGTGCTAGTGGTTTATCCCCGAATGAGCAGTTCTTC	CASGLSPNEQFF
TRBJ2-7	TRBD1	once	TRBV29-1	TGCAGCGTCGAAACGGGACAGGGGCGCTACGAGCAGTACTTC	CSVETGQGRYEQYF
TRBJ2-3	-	many	TRBV5-6	TGTGCCAGCAGCTTTGGGCAGGGGACAGATACGCAGTATTTT	CASSFGQGTDTQYF
TRBJ2-1	TRBD2	-	TRBV6-1	TGTGCCAGCAGTGCGGGGACTAGCGGGGGGGTTGAGCAGTTCTTC	CASSAGTSGGVEQFF
TRBJ2-1	TRBD2	-	TRBV5-5	TGTGCCAGCAGCTTGGTGGCTAGCGGGGGGGCCAGAGTGCAGTTCTTC	CASSLVASGGARVQFF
TRBJ2-1	-	few	TRBV27	TGTGCCAGCAGCAGGGGTCAGGTGGATGAGCAGTTCTTC	CASSRGQVDEQFF
TRBJ2-7	-	-	TRBV7-3	TGTGCCAGCAGCTTAGAGCCTTGGGACAAGGAGCAGTACTTC	CASSLEPWDKEQYF
TRBJ1-5	-	few	TRBV5-8	TGTGCCAGCAGCTCGGGCCAGATAAACAATCAGCCCCAGCATTTT	CASSSGQINNQPQHF
TRBJ2-1	TRBD2	few	TRBV7-9	TGTGCCAGCAGCTCCACCCAGCGGGATAGGTCCTACAATGAGCAGTTCTTC	CASSSTQRDRSYNEQFF
TRBJ1-3	-	few	TRBV23-1	TGCGCCAGCAGTCAAGGGGGGGTGGGGGGCGTGGGAAACACCATATATTTT	CASSQGGVGGVGNTIYF
TRBJ2-1	TRBD2	few	TRBV20-1	TGCAGTGCTAGAGCCCCTGACGGGGGGGCCTCCTACAATGAGCAGTTCTTC	CSARAPDGGASYNEQFF
TRBJ1-1	-	many	TRBV7-6	TGTGCCAGCAGCTTATACCTGGTGGGTCGGACTGAAGCTTTCTTT	CASSLYLVGRTEAFF
TRBJ2-3	TRBD2	few	TRBV27	TGTGCCAGCAGTTTAATAGCGGGAGGCACCAGTGGGGGGGATACGCAGTATTTT	CASSLIAGGTSGGDTQYF
TRBJ1-5	-	-	TRBV2	TGTGCCAGCAGTGAAACACTATGGGGCAATCAGCCCCAGCATTTT	CASSETLWGNQPQHF
TRBJ2-2	TRBD2	-	TRBV29-1	TGCAGCGCGGAGGTAGCGGGGAACACCGGGGAGCTGTTTTTT	CSAEVAGNTGELFF
TRBJ2-2	-	-	TRBV9	TGTGCCAGCAGGCCGGGGGACACTAACACCGGGGAGCTGTTTTTT	CASRPGDTNTGELFF
TRBJ2-7	-	-	TRBV2	TGTGCCAGCAGTGAAGATCTGGGTGGTTTGGGATTTGGCGACAGTATGCTCTCCTACGAGCAGTACTTC	CASSEDLGGLGFGDSMLSYEQYF
TRBJ2-3	TRBD1	many	TRBV27	TGTGCCAGCAGTTCAGGGGGCGACGGGGATACGCAGTATTTT	CASSSGGDGDTQYF
TRBJ2-3	TRBD2	many	TRBV7-2	TGTGCCAGCAGCCTACCACCTAGCGGTCGCCACACAGATACGCAGTATTTT	CASSLPPSGRHTDTQYF
TRBJ1-2	-	few	TRBV27	TGTGCCAGCACCCGAGGCATGAACTATGGCTACACCTTC	CASTRGMNYGYTF
TRBJ2-5	TRBD2	many	TRBV11-2	TGTGCCAGCAGCCCCTGGACTAGCGGGAATGTAGGACGAGAGACCCAGTACTTC	CASSPWTSGNVGRETQYF
TRBJ1-1	-	few	TRBV3-1	TGTGCCAGCAGCCAAGATGGAGACAGTTGGGCTGAAGCTTTCTTT	CASSQDGDSWAEAFF
TRBJ2-7	TRBD2	many	TRBV6-5	TGTGCCAGCTTTAGCGGGCTGGGTGGTCACGAGCAGTACTTC	CASFSGLGGHEQYF
TRBJ2-1	-	few	TRBV19	TGTGCCAGTAGACTTACAGGGACTACCCCTACCCCCCTGTTCTTC	CASRLTGTTPTPLFF
TRBJ1-2	-	-	TRBV30	TGTGCCTGGAATACAGGGAACTATGGCTACACCTTC	CAWNTGNYGYTF